Following are 15 T cell receptor beta chains from one sample sequenced in a study of T cells in localized non-small cell lung cancer. Only in-frame clones appear in the TCRdb table, and some are missing; sequencing was by immunoSEQ multiplex PCR. The repertoire consists of about 40,000 clones, with approximately 83% occurring once and the leading ten covering about 6.4%. The source material was peripheral blood, sampled before any cancer treatment. All receptors come from a man between 35 and 75 years old with stage I lung adenocarcinoma.

The chain joins TRBV7-9 to TRBJ2-7; D tentatively reads TRBD1 or TRBD2 (7 bases each). Trimming shortened V by 4 bases and J by 3 bases, and 16 bases separated the two germline ends. CDR3 length: 15 residues. Germline assignment: CDR1 SEHNR and CDR2 FQNEAQ (reference sequence). The CDR3 nucleotides are TGTGCCAGCAGCTCCAGGGGGGGGGCCAGCTACGAGCAGTACTTC. Its protein product is CASSSRGGASYEQYF.

V is TRBV7-2 and J is TRBJ2-7; TRBD1 aligns across 9 bases. CDR1 and CDR2 from the germline V gene are SGHTA and FQGNSA. After removal of 8 bases from V and 5 bases from J, the junction contained 7 bases not matched to a gene. The CDR3 consists of 13 residues. This CDR3 reads CASGGQGTNEQYF. The CDR3 bases are TGTGCCAGCGGGGGACAGGGTACCAACGAGCAGTACTTC.

The chain links TRBV6-4 to TRBJ2-3, with 7 bases that match TRBD1. Trimming at V came to 6 bases and at J to 1 base, leaving 13 bases not matched to a gene. The CDR3 is made up of 17 amino acids. Germline V gene lookup returns CDR1 MRHNA and CDR2 SNTAGT. The CDR3 DNA reads TGTGCCAGCAGCCCCCCACCCGGGACAGACCGCACAGATACGCAGTATTTT. This translates into CASSPPPGTDRTDTQYF.

This chain connects TRBV5-1 to TRBJ1-2, with 10 bases lining up with TRBD1. V lost 4 bases and J lost 4; bases outside the gene matches: 4. Germline CDR1 and CDR2: SGHRS and YFSETQ. There are 14 residues in the CDR3. CDR3 DNA sequence: TGCGCCAGCAGCCGCGGACAGGGGGTCTATGGCTACACCTTC. Amino acids: CASSRGQGVYGYTF. Based on the CDR3 plus reference TRBV5-1 and TRBJ1-2, the full variable domain is KAGVTQTPRYLIKTRGQQVTLSCSPISGHRSVSWYQQTPGQGLQFLFEYFSETQRNKGNFPGRFSGRQFSNSRSEMNVSTLELGDSALYLCASSRGQGVYGYTFGSGTRLTVV.

The CDR3 DNA is TGTGCCAGCAGCCTGGACCAGGGGAACACTGAAGCTTTCTTT. Translated: CASSLDQGNTEAFF. The rearrangement links TRBV7-9 to TRBJ1-1, with a tentative D call TRBD1 (5 bases). Trimming took off 5 bases at V and 1 base at J, with 11 bases between the two ends. The CDR3 is made up of 14 amino acids. Germline-derived CDR1 and CDR2 are SEHNR and FQNEAQ (reference sequence).

J is TRBJ2-3 and V is TRBV6-5; 9 bases match TRBD2. CDR1 and CDR2 from the germline V gene are MNHEY and SVGAGI. The J segment lost 4 bases and the V segment lost 5 bases, leaving 4 bases of the junction unmatched. The CDR3 length is 14 residues. The CDR3 region has the DNA TGTGCCAGCAGTAGGACTAGCGTATCAGATACGCAGTATTTT. Translating gives CASSRTSVSDTQYF.

As DNA, the CDR3 is TGTGCCAGCAGTGTAGGGAATTTCGAGACCCAGTACTTC. This codes for CASSVGNFETQYF. The chain employs TRBV28 and TRBJ2-5; D not certain. Between the trimmed V and J ends, which lost 5 bases and 5 bases, there was a span of 12 bases. Germline lookup yields CDR1 MDHEN and CDR2 SYDVKM. This CDR3 comprises 13 residues.

The chain employs TRBV2 and TRBJ2-3; either TRBD1 or TRBD2 may fit D (7 bases each). CDR1 and CDR2 from the germline V gene are SNHLY and FYNNEI. Trimming took 1 base from V and 0 from J, leaving 14 bases between them. This CDR3 spans 17 amino acids. CDR3 region: CASSEEQGGISTDTQYF. CDR3 coding DNA: TGTGCCAGCAGTGAAGAGCAGGGGGGGATTAGCACAGATACGCAGTATTTT.

V usage is TRBV28 and J usage is TRBJ2-7, with D perhaps matching TRBD2 (6 bases). V was clipped by 3 bases and J by 1 base, with 10 bases between them. The CDR3 is 14 amino acids. Looked up from germline, CDR1 is MDHEN and CDR2 is SYDVKM. Here the CDR3 DNA reads TGTGCCAGCAGTTTGACGACTAGATCCTACGAGCAGTACTTC. Translated, it gives CASSLTTRSYEQYF.

Here the CDR3 reads CSARGAGYTF. The CDR3 nucleotides are TGCAGTGCTAGAGGTGCAGGCTACACCTTC. This chain links TRBV20-1 with TRBJ1-2; D is ambiguous. Trimming took off 1 base at V and 8 bases at J, with 5 bases between the two ends. This CDR3 is 10 amino acids long. Germline CDR1 is DFQATT and CDR2 is SNEGSKA (reference sequence).

V and J are TRBV28 and TRBJ2-7, with D tentatively TRBD1 (6 bases). Germline V CDR1 and CDR2: MDHEN, SYDVKM. Trimming stripped 5 bases from V and 0 bases from J, with 14 bases between. The CDR3 length is 15 residues. This CDR3 is CASSRTRDTSYEQYF. CDR3 DNA: TGTGCCAGCAGTAGGACCCGGGACACCTCCTACGAGCAGTACTTC.

The chain employs TRBV6-5 and TRBJ1-5; weak D call: TRBD1 (5 bases). This CDR3 contains 14 residues. Germline values: CDR1 MNHEY, CDR2 SVGAGI. Trimming took 7 bases from V and 7 from J, leaving 17 bases between them. The CDR3 sequence: CASNPGPSGQPQHF. In DNA, the CDR3 is TGTGCCAGCAATCCAGGGCCCTCTGGACAGCCCCAGCATTTT.

This clone was seen once. This rearrangement joins TRBV5-1 to TRBJ2-1, with a weak D call TRBD2 (5 bases). CDR1 is SGHRS, CDR2 YFSETQ, per germline. The V end lost 2 bases, the J end lost 2 bases, and 14 bases lay between the germline ends. CDR3 length equals 16 residues. This CDR3 is CASSLVAGVTYNEQFF. For the CDR3, the DNA is TGCGCCAGCAGCTTAGTGGCGGGCGTTACCTACAATGAGCAGTTCTTC.

In this sample, this clone turned up once. J is TRBJ2-3 and V is TRBV18; D is ambiguous. V dropped 3 bases and J dropped 6 bases, with 13 bases sitting between them. The germline CDR1 and CDR2 sequences are KGHSH and LQKENI. This CDR3 is 14 amino acids long. The CDR3 spells CASSPGRNGDTQYF. CDR3 nucleotide sequence: TGTGCCAGCTCACCTGGCCGGAACGGGGATACGCAGTATTTT.

This chain connects TRBV11-2 to TRBJ1-4; D is possibly TRBD1 (5 bases). Germline V gene lookup returns CDR1 SGHAT and CDR2 FQNNGV. The ends were cut back, 1 base at V and 8 bases at J, with 14 bases in the middle. This CDR3 region has 15 residues. The CDR3 region has the DNA TGTGCCAGCAGCTTAGTCGGGGGACCTCGGGAAAAACTGTTTTTT. Amino acid sequence: CASSLVGGPREKLFF.